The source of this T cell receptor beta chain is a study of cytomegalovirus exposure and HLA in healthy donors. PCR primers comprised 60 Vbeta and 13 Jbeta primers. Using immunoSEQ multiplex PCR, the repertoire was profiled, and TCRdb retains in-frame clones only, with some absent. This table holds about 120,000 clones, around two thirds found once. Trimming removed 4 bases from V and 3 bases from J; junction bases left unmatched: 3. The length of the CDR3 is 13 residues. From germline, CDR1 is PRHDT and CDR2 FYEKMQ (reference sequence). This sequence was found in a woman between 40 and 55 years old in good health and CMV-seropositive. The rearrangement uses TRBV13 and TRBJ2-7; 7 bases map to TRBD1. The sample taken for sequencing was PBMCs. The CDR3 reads CASSSGQNYEQYF. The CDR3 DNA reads TGTGCCAGCAGCTCGGGACAGAACTACGAGCAGTACTTC.